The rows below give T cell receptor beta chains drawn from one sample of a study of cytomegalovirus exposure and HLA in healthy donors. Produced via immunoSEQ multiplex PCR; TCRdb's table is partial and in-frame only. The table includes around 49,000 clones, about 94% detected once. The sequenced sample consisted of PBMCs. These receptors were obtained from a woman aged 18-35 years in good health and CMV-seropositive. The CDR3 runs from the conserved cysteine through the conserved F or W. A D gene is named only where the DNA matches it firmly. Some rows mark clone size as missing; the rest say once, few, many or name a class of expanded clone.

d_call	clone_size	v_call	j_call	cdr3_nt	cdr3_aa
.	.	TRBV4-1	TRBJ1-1	TGCGCCAGCAGCCAAGGCGGAAACAGGGCTCTGGGGTCGAGGACTGAAGCTTTCTTT	CASSQGGNRALGSRTEAFF
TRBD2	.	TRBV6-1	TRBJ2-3	TGTGCCAGCAGTGATACGGGAGGCGGCGGAGATACGCAGTATTTT	CASSDTGGGGDTQYF
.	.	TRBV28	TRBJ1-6	TGTGCCAGCAAGAGACTAGGGCTCGACAATTCACCCCTCCACTTT	CASKRLGLDNSPLHF
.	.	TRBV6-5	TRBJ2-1	TGTGCCAGCAAGGGACTTCAGACGCCACATGAGCAGTTCTTC	CASKGLQTPHEQFF
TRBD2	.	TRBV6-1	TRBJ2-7	TGTGCCAGCAGTGGGGGTGGGCTAGCGGGACCCTACGAGCAGTACTTC	CASSGGGLAGPYEQYF
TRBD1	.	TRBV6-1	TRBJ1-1	TGTGCCAGCAGTGAATGGAGGGGCAGGGGGGACACTGAAGCTTTCTTT	CASSEWRGRGDTEAFF
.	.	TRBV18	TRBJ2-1	TGTGCCAGCTCACCAGGGCAGGGTGTGGAGCAGTTCTTC	CASSPGQGVEQFF
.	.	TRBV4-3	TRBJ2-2	TGCGCCAGCAGCCGAAAAGCGGGTTCAGGGGGTCAGGCCGGGGAGCTGTTTTTT	CASSRKAGSGGQAGELFF
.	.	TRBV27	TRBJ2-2	TGTGCCAGCAGTTTATTAGGCAGGTCTACCGGGGAGCTGTTTTTT	CASSLLGRSTGELFF
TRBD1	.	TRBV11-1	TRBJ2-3	TGTGCCAGCAGCTCGGGACAGCCCAGGGATACGCAGTATTTT	CASSSGQPRDTQYF
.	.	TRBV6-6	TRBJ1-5	TGTGCCAGCAGTTACAAGGGGGATCAGCCCCAGCATTTT	CASSYKGDQPQHF
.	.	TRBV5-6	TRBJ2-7	TGTGCCAGCAGCTTTTTCGACAGGGAGGAACAGTACTTC	CASSFFDREEQYF
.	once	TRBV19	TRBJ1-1	TGTGCCAGTAGTATAAATCAGGCGTTGGTCGCTTTCTTT	CASSINQALVAFF
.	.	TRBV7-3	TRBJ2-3	TGTGCCAGCAGCTTTCGGGGGACTAGCACAGATACGCAGTATTTT	CASSFRGTSTDTQYF
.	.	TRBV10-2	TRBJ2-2	TGCGCCAGCAGTGTTCAGGCGAACACCGGGGAGCTGTTTTTT	CASSVQANTGELFF
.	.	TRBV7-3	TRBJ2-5	TGTGCCAGCAGCTCTGGCGGGTCGGCCGGAGAGACCCAGTACTTC	CASSSGGSAGETQYF
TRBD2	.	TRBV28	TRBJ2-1	TGTGCCAGCAGGCCGGGACTACTAGACAATGAGCAGTTCTTC	CASRPGLLDNEQFF
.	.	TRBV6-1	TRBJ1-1	TGTGCCAGCAGTGATCGACATACGAACACTGAAGCTTTCTTT	CASSDRHTNTEAFF
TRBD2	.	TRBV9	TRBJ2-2	TGTGCCAGCAGCGTAGGGGGGAGGGACACCGGGGAGCTGTTTTTT	CASSVGGRDTGELFF
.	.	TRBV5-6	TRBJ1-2	TGTGCCAGCAGCTTGTTGGCTGGCGGCTACACCTTC	CASSLLAGGYTF
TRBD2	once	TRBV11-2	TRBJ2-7	TGTGCCAGCAGCTTAGTATCTAAACTAGCGGGAGGGTCCTACGAGCAGTACTTC	CASSLVSKLAGGSYEQYF
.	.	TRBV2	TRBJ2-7	TGTGCCAGCAGTCCGACACCGGGGGACTCCTACGAGCAGTACTTC	CASSPTPGDSYEQYF
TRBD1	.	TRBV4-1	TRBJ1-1	TGCGCCAGCAGCCAAGGTACCGGGACAGGGGATGAATACACTGAAGCTTTCTTT	CASSQGTGTGDEYTEAFF
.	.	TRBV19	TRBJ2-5	TGTGCCAGTAGTCCCCAGTGGGGGCCAGAGACCCAGTACTTC	CASSPQWGPETQYF
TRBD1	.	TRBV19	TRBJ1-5	TGTGCCAGTGAGACAGGGGGCGGCAATCAGCCCCAGCATTTT	CASETGGGNQPQHF
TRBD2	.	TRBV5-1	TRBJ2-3	TGCGCCAGCAGACTAGCGGGGTCAGATACGCAGTATTTT	CASRLAGSDTQYF
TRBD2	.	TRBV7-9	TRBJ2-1	TGTGCCAGCAGCTTAGGCGGGAGGGCCGACAATGAGCAGTTCTTC	CASSLGGRADNEQFF
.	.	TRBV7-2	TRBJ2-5	TGTGCCAGCAGCTTAGCAGACAGGAGGGAGACCCAGTACTTC	CASSLADRRETQYF
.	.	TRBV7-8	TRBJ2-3	TGTGCCAGCAGCTTAGGTTGGGCCACAGATACGCAGTATTTT	CASSLGWATDTQYF
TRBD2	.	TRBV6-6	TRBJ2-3	TGTGCCAGCAGTGTTCGTATAGCGGGAGTCACAGATACGCAGTATTTT	CASSVRIAGVTDTQYF
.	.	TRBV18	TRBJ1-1	TGTGCCAGCTCACCACTGGACACCCTGAGGAGCACTGAAGCTTTCTTT	CASSPLDTLRSTEAFF
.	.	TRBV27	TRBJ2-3	TGTGCCAGCAGTCTAGGGACTTCGGCAGATACGCAGTATTTT	CASSLGTSADTQYF
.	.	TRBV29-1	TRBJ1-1	TGCAGCGTTGATCGGGGGGAGGGAGCTGAAGCTTTCTTT	CSVDRGEGAEAFF
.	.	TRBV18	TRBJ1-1	TGTGCCAGCTCCCACTGGGGGGGTTCTGGTGAAGCTTTCTTT	CASSHWGGSGEAFF
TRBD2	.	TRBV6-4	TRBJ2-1	TGTGCCAGCAGTGGGGATCCCGGGACTAGCGTCAATGAGCAGTTCTTC	CASSGDPGTSVNEQFF
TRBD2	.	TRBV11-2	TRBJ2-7	TGTGCCAGCAGCTCGCAGACTAGCGGCCCCTACGAGCAGTACTTC	CASSSQTSGPYEQYF
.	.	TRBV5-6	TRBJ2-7	TGTGCCAGCAGCCCTGCCGCATTAGTCAAGTTACCCTACGAGCAGTACTTC	CASSPAALVKLPYEQYF
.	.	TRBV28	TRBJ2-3	TGTGCCAGCAGACAGGGGACTAGTGGCACAGATACGCAGTATTTT	CASRQGTSGTDTQYF
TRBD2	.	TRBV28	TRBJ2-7	TGTGCCAGCAGTCGAACGGGAGGATCCTACGAGCAGTACTTC	CASSRTGGSYEQYF
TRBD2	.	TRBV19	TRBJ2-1	TGTGCCAGTAGTACGCGAGTCGGGGGGGTTGCCAATGAGCAGTTCTTC	CASSTRVGGVANEQFF
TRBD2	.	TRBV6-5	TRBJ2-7	TGTGCCAGCAGTTACTCCGGACTAGCGGGTTACGAGCAGTACTTC	CASSYSGLAGYEQYF
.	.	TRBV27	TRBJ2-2	TGTGCCAGCAGTTTAGCCAGACGGCGGTGGGAGACCGGGGAGCTGTTTTTT	CASSLARRRWETGELFF
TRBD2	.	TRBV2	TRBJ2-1	TGTGCCAGCAGGGATGGACTAGCGGGGGCCTACAATGAGCAGTTCTTC	CASRDGLAGAYNEQFF
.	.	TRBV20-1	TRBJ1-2	TGCAGTGCTAGAGATCAGGGGATCTACACCTTC	CSARDQGIYTF
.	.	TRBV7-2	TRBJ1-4	TGTGCCAGCAGCGCAGACAAGACCCGTGAAAAACTGTTTTTT	CASSADKTREKLFF
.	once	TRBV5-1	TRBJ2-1	TGCGCCAGCAGCCCACAGGACTCCTACAATGAGCAGTTCTTC	CASSPQDSYNEQFF